This is a list of T cell receptor beta chains from one sample in a study of shared clonotypes between healthy human individuals. Clones were read by immunoSEQ multiplex PCR, and TCRdb kept only the in-frame ones, dropping some. The repertoire holds about 2 million clones, with 85% to 95% as singletons. The sequenced material came from naive CD4+ T cells sorted from blood. Receptors were obtained from a man aged 18 to 29 in good health. Each CDR3 is given with its conserved first and last residue. The D gene is left open where the match is weak. Clone sizes are given selectively: once, few, many, or a class where the clone is expanded.

V gene	D gene	clone size	J gene	CDR3 protein	CDR3 DNA
TRBV6-5	NA	NA	TRBJ1-2	CASSPGRTNYGYTF	TGTGCCAGCTCTCCGGGACGGACTAACTATGGCTACACCTTC
TRBV19	NA	once	TRBJ2-1	CASSPRGPYNEQFF	TGTGCCAGTAGCCCCAGGGGCCCCTACAATGAGCAGTTCTTC
TRBV13	NA	NA	TRBJ2-7	CASRGRGRSYEQYF	TGTGCCAGCAGGGGACGAGGGCGCTCCTACGAGCAGTACTTC
TRBV5-1	TRBD2	NA	TRBJ2-1	CASHPTSGTYNEQFF	TGCGCCAGCCATCCGACTAGCGGGACGTACAATGAGCAGTTCTTC
TRBV10-3	NA	NA	TRBJ2-5	CAIRVSVEETQYF	TGTGCCATCAGGGTTTCGGTCGAAGAGACCCAGTACTTC
TRBV5-6	NA	NA	TRBJ2-5	CASSLDRAVYQETQYF	TGTGCCAGCAGCTTGGACCGGGCCGTGTACCAAGAGACCCAGTACTTC
TRBV18	TRBD1	NA	TRBJ1-6	CASSRLPGQGGSPLHF	TGTGCCAGCTCGCGTCTACCGGGACAGGGTGGTTCACCCCTCCACTTT
TRBV18	NA	NA	TRBJ2-2	CASSPFTGEPTGELFF	TGTGCCAGCTCACCATTTACGGGAGAACCAACCGGGGAGCTGTTTTTT
TRBV7-2	NA	NA	TRBJ1-2	CASSLAGRGYTF	TGTGCCAGCAGCTTAGCCGGGCGGGGCTACACCTTC
TRBV29-1	NA	NA	TRBJ2-3	CSVDSIPQRSTDTQYF	TGCAGCGTTGATAGTATTCCCCAGCGTAGCACAGATACGCAGTATTTT
TRBV30	NA	NA	TRBJ1-3	CAWSWTSGNTIYF	TGTGCCTGGAGTTGGACCTCTGGAAACACCATATATTTT
TRBV18	NA	once	TRBJ2-7	CASSPGHTNEQYF	TGTGCCAGCTCACCAGGACATACTAACGAGCAGTACTTC
TRBV5-4	NA	NA	TRBJ1-1	CASSLGGVTEAFF	TGTGCCAGCAGCTTAGGAGGGGTCACTGAAGCTTTCTTT
TRBV5-1	NA	NA	TRBJ2-7	CASSSDSGKSYEQYF	TGCGCCAGCAGCTCGGACTCCGGGAAATCCTACGAGCAGTACTTC
TRBV28	TRBD1	NA	TRBJ1-2	CASSREPGQAYGYTF	TGTGCCAGCAGTCGGGAACCGGGACAGGCCTATGGCTACACCTTC
TRBV15	NA	NA	TRBJ1-6	CATSRDISPLHF	TGTGCCACCAGCAGAGATATTTCACCCCTCCACTTT
TRBV10-3	TRBD2	NA	TRBJ2-3	CAAAGRESTDTQYF	TGTGCCGCGGCCGGGCGGGAGAGCACAGATACGCAGTATTTT
TRBV10-3	NA	NA	TRBJ2-2	CAISDKFGGRDTGELFF	TGTGCCATCAGTGACAAATTCGGGGGAAGGGACACCGGGGAGCTGTTTTTT
TRBV6-6	NA	NA	TRBJ2-2	CASSYHRTFTGELFF	TGTGCCAGCAGTTATCACAGAACATTCACCGGGGAGCTGTTTTTT
TRBV6-5	NA	NA	TRBJ1-2	CASSRDGYGYTF	TGTGCCAGCAGTAGGGACGGCTATGGCTACACCTTC
TRBV29-1	NA	once	TRBJ2-3	CSVASGNTQYF	TGCAGCGTTGCGTCGGGAAATACGCAGTATTTT
TRBV7-9	TRBD2	once	TRBJ2-7	CASNRAGGLLDEQYF	TGTGCCAGCAACCGGGCGGGGGGTCTCCTCGACGAGCAGTACTTC
TRBV28	TRBD1	NA	TRBJ1-6	CASSIPGTGLLNSPLHF	TGTGCCAGCAGTATCCCCGGGACAGGGCTCCTAAATTCACCCCTCCACTTT
TRBV10-3	NA	once	TRBJ1-1	CAISESTSGRDTEAFF	TGTGCCATCAGTGAGTCCACGAGTGGTAGGGACACTGAAGCTTTCTTT
TRBV5-1	TRBD2	NA	TRBJ2-5	CASSQLSGGAETQYF	TGCGCCAGCAGCCAACTTAGCGGGGGGGCTGAGACCCAGTACTTC
TRBV30	TRBD2	NA	TRBJ2-3	CAWNVASGYPDTQYF	TGTGCCTGGAATGTGGCTAGCGGATATCCAGATACGCAGTATTTT
TRBV7-9	NA	NA	TRBJ1-4	CASSYTTDATNEKLFF	TGTGCCAGCAGCTACACGACTGACGCAACTAATGAAAAACTGTTTTTT
TRBV27	TRBD1	NA	TRBJ2-7	CASSSRDRGIYEQYF	TGTGCCAGCAGTTCCCGGGACAGGGGAATCTACGAGCAGTACTTC
TRBV30	NA	NA	TRBJ2-1	CAWSFPHRYNEQFF	TGTGCCTGGAGTTTCCCCCACAGATACAATGAGCAGTTCTTC
TRBV5-1	TRBD1	NA	TRBJ2-5	CASSPTGGIQETQYF	TGCGCCAGCAGCCCTACAGGGGGGATCCAAGAGACCCAGTACTTC
TRBV7-9	TRBD1	NA	TRBJ1-6	CASSSGQGHNSPLHF	TGTGCCAGCAGCTCCGGACAGGGCCATAATTCACCCCTCCACTTT
TRBV5-4	NA	NA	TRBJ2-5	CASSHLGGTGKGETQYF	TGTGCCAGCAGCCATCTCGGCGGCACCGGAAAGGGAGAGACCCAGTACTTC
TRBV7-2	NA	once	TRBJ2-2	CASSLDGTAGELFF	TGTGCCAGCAGCTTAGACGGGACTGCCGGGGAGCTGTTTTTT